The next 17 T cell receptor beta chains were all read from a single sample in a study of T cells in Graves' hyperthyroidism and ophthalmopathy. The investigators amplified TCR beta CDR3 regions from RNA transcripts. The HTBI primer set drove a first-round RT-PCR of the TCR CDR3. TCRdb fed the multiplex PCR reads into MiXCR, producing one record per CDR3 protein. The table lists under 400,000 distinct CDR3 sequences, 15% to 20% of them singletons. The sequencing input was blood. These receptors were obtained from a woman aged 50 to 60 with Graves' hyperthyroidism.

This clonotype was recorded a few times. The genes are TRBV6-1 and TRBJ1-4, with D possibly matching TRBD1 (6 bases). The CDR3 consists of 13 residues. Germline V gives CDR1 MNHNS, CDR2 SASEGT. Trimming pared 7 bases from V and 12 bases from J, leaving 18 bases between. The CDR3 DNA follows: TGTGCCAGCACCCGCTCGGGGGCCATGGAACTGTTTTTT. Its protein product is CASTRSGAMELFF.

The DNA for the CDR3 is TGCAGTGCTAAACGAGAACAGGGTGTAGTTGAGCAGTTCTTC. This sequence encodes CSAKREQGVVEQFF. V is TRBV20-1 and J is TRBJ2-1; D is possibly TRBD1 (6 bases). This CDR3 contains 14 residues. Trimming pared 4 bases from V and 9 bases from J, leaving 19 bases between. CDR1 and CDR2 from the germline V gene are DFQATT and SNEGSKA (reference sequence).

This clonotype was found a few times. The chain links TRBV6-6 to TRBJ2-7; 8 nucleotides align to TRBD2. Germline V CDR1 and CDR2: MNHNY, SVGAGI (reference sequence). The V gene end was trimmed by 0 bases and the J gene end by 7 bases; junction bases not matched to a gene: 11. The CDR3 extends over 16 amino acids. The CDR3 here is CASSYSQGTGGGEQYF. The DNA of the CDR3 is TGTGCCAGCAGTTACTCTCAGGGAACCGGGGGGGGGGAGCAGTACTTC.

This clonotype showed up just a few times. The chain is built from TRBV19 and TRBJ1-5; D is unclear. Germline loops: CDR1 LNHDA, CDR2 SQIVND (reference sequence). V was pared by 9 bases and J by 2 bases, with 14 bases between. The CDR3 spans 14 residues. The CDR3 coding sequence is TGTGCCAGCACCCCACTAGTGGGCAATCAGCCCCAGCATTTT. Translated, it gives CASTPLVGNQPQHF.

This clonotype occurred many times. The chain couples TRBV12-3 or TRBV12-4 to TRBJ1-1; maybe TRBD1 (5 bases). Trimming took off 1 base at V and 5 bases at J, with 11 bases between the two ends. CDR3 size: 14 residues. The CDR3 DNA sequence: TGTGCCAGCAGTTTAGAGCAGGGTATGACTGAAGCTTTCTTT. It encodes CASSLEQGMTEAFF.

This clonotype has at least ten counts. The rearrangement links TRBV12-3 or TRBV12-4 to TRBJ2-5; TRBD1 aligns across 8 bases. The V and J ends lost 3 bases and 4 bases, in that order; junction bases with no gene match: 10. The CDR3 covers 16 residues. In DNA form, the CDR3 reads TGTGCCAGCAGTTTCAGCCGACAGGGGCGCCCAGAGACCCAGTACTTC. As protein: CASSFSRQGRPETQYF.

This clonotype came up a few times. The CDR3 protein is CASSSGTGASEQYF. DNA for the CDR3: TGTGCCAGCAGCTCCGGGACAGGGGCCAGCGAGCAGTACTTC. This chain links TRBV9 with TRBJ2-7, with 10 bases fitting TRBD1. Looked up from germline, CDR1 is SGDLS and CDR2 is YYNGEE. The junction had 7 bases not matched to a gene; V was cut back by 4 bases and J by 6 bases. The CDR3 length is 14 residues.

This clonotype showed up many times. CDR3 sequence: CASSPGAGVADTQYF. The CDR3 nucleotides are TGTGCCAGCAGCCCCGGTGCGGGAGTAGCAGATACGCAGTATTTT. The chain employs TRBV11-2 and TRBJ2-3, with 7 bases matching TRBD2. CDR1 and CDR2 from the germline V gene are SGHAT and FQNNGV. With V trimmed by 5 bases and J by 4 bases, 9 bases remained unmatched. The CDR3 length is 15 residues.

Note on this clonotype: This could be a read error, since a much larger clone is one nucleotide away. The chain employs TRBV27 and TRBJ2-1, with D tentatively TRBD1 (5 bases). The J call is uncertain, as TRBJ2-7 better fits the DNA end. The germline V gene encodes CDR1 MNHEY and CDR2 SMNVEV (reference sequence). There are 14 residues in the CDR3. The CDR3 loop is CASSQGHTYNEQYF. As DNA, the CDR3 is TGTGCCAGCAGTCAGGGCCATACCTACAATGAGCAGTACTTC.

This clonotype has a handful of counts. The chain joins TRBV4-2 to TRBJ2-5; 12 nucleotides line up with TRBD2. This CDR3 has 15 residues. The germline gives CDR1 LGHNA, CDR2 YNFKEQ. V shed 3 bases, J shed 4 bases, and the junction held 3 bases outside the gene matches. The CDR3, as DNA: TGTGCCAGCAGCCACCTAGCGGGAGGGGGAGAGACCCAGTACTTC. Protein product: CASSHLAGGGETQYF.

This chain joins TRBV3-1 and TRBJ2-2; 7 bases map to TRBD1. Trimming removed 2 bases from V and 4 bases from J; junction bases left unmatched: 4. The CDR3 has 15 residues. Germline loops: CDR1 LGHDT, CDR2 YNNKEL (reference sequence). CDR3 sequence (DNA): TGTGCCAGCAGCCAACCGGGACAGACCACCGGGGAGCTGTTTTTT. Translating it yields CASSQPGQTTGELFF.

The chain couples TRBV3-1 to TRBJ2-1, with TRBD2 identical over 11 bases. The CDR3 length is 18 residues. V shed 4 bases and J 0 bases; nucleotides not matched to a gene: 8. Germline V gene data show CDR1 as LGHDT and CDR2 as YNNKEL (reference sequence). The CDR3 bases are TGTGCCAGCAGCCCGGGACTAGCGGTAACTAGCTCCTACAATGAGCAGTTCTTC. Encoded protein: CASSPGLAVTSSYNEQFF.

The sample holds a few counts of this clonotype. V is TRBV10-3 and J is TRBJ2-1; either TRBD1 or TRBD2 may fit D (5 bases each). CDR1 is ENHRY, CDR2 SYGVKD, per germline. Trimming left V 8 bases short and J 0 bases short, with 14 bases between. The CDR3 extends over 15 amino acids. CDR3 nucleotides: TGTGCCATCTCCTTGGGGACCAGCTCCTACAATGAGCAGTTCTTC. It is translated as CAISLGTSSYNEQFF.

V gene TRBV6-1 combines with J gene TRBJ2-7; D uncertain. CDR3 size: 12 residues. Germline CDR1 is MNHNS and CDR2 is SASEGT. The V and J ends lost 8 bases and 3 bases respectively, with 11 bases between them. This CDR3 reads CASGKRRYEQYF. The CDR3 DNA sequence: TGTGCCAGCGGAAAGCGCCGCTACGAGCAGTACTTC.

Ten or more counts support this clonotype. J is TRBJ2-7 and V is TRBV2; D possibly corresponds to TRBD1 (6 bases). There are 14 residues in the CDR3. Germline CDR1 reads SNHLY; CDR2 reads FYNNEI. Trimming removed 6 bases from V and 1 base from J, with 13 bases in between. The CDR3 region has the DNA TGTGCCAGCAGAGAAAGCACAGGGTCCTACGAGCAGTACTTC. It encodes CASRESTGSYEQYF.

The table lists this clonotype with a few counts. The genes are TRBV7-9 and TRBJ1-5, with a weak D call TRBD1 (5 bases). CDR3 length: 14 residues. Germline CDR1 is SEHNR and CDR2 is FQNEAQ (reference sequence). V lost 6 bases and J 5 bases, leaving 14 bases between the germline ends. Written as DNA, the CDR3 is TGTGCCAGCAGTTCTCGGGACGGCGATCAGCCCCAGCATTTT. Residues: CASSSRDGDQPQHF.

In its sample, this clonotype was seen many times. V and J are TRBV28 and TRBJ2-1; D might be TRBD2 (5 bases). This CDR3 has 12 residues. Per the germline V gene, CDR1 is MDHEN and CDR2 is SYDVKM. V gave up 7 bases and J gave up 7 bases, with 11 bases separating them. CDR3 nucleotides: TGTGCCAGCACCGACGGGGTAAATGAGCAGTTCTTC. Protein sequence: CASTDGVNEQFF.